The source of this TCR beta chain is a study of cytomegalovirus exposure and HLA in healthy donors. Findings and limits, study-wide: The authors confirmed in vitro that a few CMV-associated chains were specific for CMV antigens. It was reported that the classifier diagnosed cytomegalovirus status with high specificity and sensitivity in both the original and validation cohorts. Follow-up analysis later connected one missense variant in DCLRE1C with trimming of TCR beta V- and J-genes.

On this clone itself: Its antigen is unidentified.

It was with 60 Vbeta and 13 Jbeta primers that the PCR ran. Sequencing was performed with immunoSEQ multiplex PCR; in TCRdb, only in-frame clones are kept and a portion is missing. The table has approximately 100,000 clones, 84% seen once. V dropped 3 bases and J dropped 5 bases, with 11 bases sitting between them. The CDR3 is made up of 14 amino acids. Germline values: CDR1 SEHNR, CDR2 FQNEAQ (reference sequence). The specimen sequenced was PBMCs. The chain uses TRBV7-9 and TRBJ2-1, with D unclear. The clonotype comes from a woman between 18 and 29 years old in good health and CMV-seronegative. CDR3 region: CASSLVLGDNEQFF. In DNA, the CDR3 is TGTGCCAGCAGCTTGGTCCTAGGAGACAATGAGCAGTTCTTC. The variable domain in full, completed from reference TRBV7-9 and TRBJ2-1, reads DTGVSQNPRHKITKRGQNVTFRCDPISEHNRLYWYRQTLGQGPEFLTYFQNEAQLEKSRLLSDRFSAERPKGSFSTLEIQRTEQGDSAMYLCASSLVLGDNEQFFGPGTRLTVL.